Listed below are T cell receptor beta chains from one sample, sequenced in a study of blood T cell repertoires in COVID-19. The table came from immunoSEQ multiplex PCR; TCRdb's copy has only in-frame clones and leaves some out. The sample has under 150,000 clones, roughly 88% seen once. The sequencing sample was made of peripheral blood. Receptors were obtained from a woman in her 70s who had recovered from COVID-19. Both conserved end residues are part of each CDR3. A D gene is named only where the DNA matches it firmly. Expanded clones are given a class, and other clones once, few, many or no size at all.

TGTGCCAGCAGCCCCAGGGCAGGGGAGCTGTTTTTT	CASSPRAGELFF	TRBV7-8	-	TRBJ2-2	-
TGTGCCAGCTCACGACAGGGGAGCAATTCACCCCTCCACTTT	CASSRQGSNSPLHF	TRBV18	-	TRBJ1-6	TRBD1
TGCGCCAGCAGCCCTGGACAGGGTGGCTCCAATCAGCCCCAGCATTTT	CASSPGQGGSNQPQHF	TRBV5-1	-	TRBJ1-5	TRBD1
TGTGCCACCAGCAGGAGCTGGGAGACCCAGTACTTC	CATSRSWETQYF	TRBV15	-	TRBJ2-5	-
TGTGCCAGCATATTCCGGGAGGATAATTCACCCCTCCACTTT	CASIFREDNSPLHF	TRBV2	-	TRBJ1-6	-
TGTGCCAGCAGCCTCGGGACTAGCGGCTACGAGCAGTACTTC	CASSLGTSGYEQYF	TRBV4-2	-	TRBJ2-7	TRBD2
TGTGCCAGCAGCCAAGACAGACCCTCTGGGGCCAACGTCCTGACTTTC	CASSQDRPSGANVLTF	TRBV27	-	TRBJ2-6	-
TGTGCCAGCTACCGTCGGGGGGGCTCTAGCACAGATACGCAGTATTTT	CASYRRGGSSTDTQYF	TRBV28	-	TRBJ2-3	TRBD2
TGTGCCAGCAGACCGGGACACATCTATGGCTACACCTTC	CASRPGHIYGYTF	TRBV12-3/TRBV12-4	-	TRBJ1-2	-
TGTGCCAGTAGTCCCCCTGGCCTTCCGCCCAGTGAGCAGTTCTTC	CASSPPGLPPSEQFF	TRBV19	-	TRBJ2-1	-
TGTGCCAGCAGTTTAGACCCAGGGGGCGGCGGCAATCAGCCCCAGCATTTT	CASSLDPGGGGNQPQHF	TRBV28	few	TRBJ1-5	TRBD1
TGCGCCAGCAGCCAAAGGGGGGGAGATGGCTGGAGTGAGCAGTTCTTC	CASSQRGGDGWSEQFF	TRBV4-3	-	TRBJ2-1	-
TGTGCCTGGGATAACGACAGGGCCCTATACAATGAGCAGTTCTTC	CAWDNDRALYNEQFF	TRBV30	-	TRBJ2-1	TRBD1
TGTGCCAGCACAGAGATAAGGGGGTCGCGAAGCTCCTACAATGAGCAGTTCTTC	CASTEIRGSRSSYNEQFF	TRBV5-5	once	TRBJ2-1	-
TGTGCCACGGGGGCGAGCGGGGGGCCCCAAGAGACCCAGTACTTC	CATGASGGPQETQYF	TRBV10-3	-	TRBJ2-5	TRBD2
TGTGCAAGTCGCCTCGGACAGGGCAGCAGGCAAGAGACCCAGTACTTC	CASRLGQGSRQETQYF	TRBV12-2	-	TRBJ2-5	-
TGTGCCATCAGGGGGGACGGACTAGCGGGCTCCACAGATACGCAGTATTTT	CAIRGDGLAGSTDTQYF	TRBV10-3	-	TRBJ2-3	TRBD2
TGCGCCAGCAGCTTGGCTTATGGACTAGCGGGGGATACGCAGTATTTT	CASSLAYGLAGDTQYF	TRBV5-1	-	TRBJ2-3	TRBD2
TGTGCCAGCAGTATTAGCGGGAGGGTCTCTGGGGCCAACGTCCTGACTTTC	CASSISGRVSGANVLTF	TRBV2	-	TRBJ2-6	TRBD2
TGTGCCAGCAGTTCTTTCCCAGATACGCAGTATTTT	CASSSFPDTQYF	TRBV12-3/TRBV12-4	-	TRBJ2-3	-
TGTGCCAGCAGCGGACAGGGGCAGGCTAATGAAAAACTGTTTTTT	CASSGQGQANEKLFF	TRBV2	-	TRBJ1-4	TRBD1
TGTGCCAGCAGCTCCCGACTAGCGGGAGGCCAAGAGACCCAGTACTTC	CASSSRLAGGQETQYF	TRBV4-2	-	TRBJ2-5	TRBD2
TGTGCCAGTAGTATAGACTCGACAGGGGGATCTTCACCCCTCCACTTT	CASSIDSTGGSSPLHF	TRBV19	-	TRBJ1-6	TRBD1
TGTGCCAGCAGCTTAGACGACATCGAGCAGTACTTC	CASSLDDIEQYF	TRBV7-2	-	TRBJ2-7	-
TGTGCCAGCAGCTTAGTGGGGACAGGGGCTTATAATTCACCCCTCCACTTT	CASSLVGTGAYNSPLHF	TRBV7-2	-	TRBJ1-6	TRBD1
TGTGCCAGCAGTATCCAATCGACCTCAGGGTGGAATACGCAGTATTTT	CASSIQSTSGWNTQYF	TRBV27	-	TRBJ2-3	-
TGTGCCAGTAGTATTTGGTGGGTGGGGGGGACAGATACGCAGTATTTT	CASSIWWVGGTDTQYF	TRBV19	once	TRBJ2-3	TRBD2
TGTGCCAGCAGCCCGGGACAGGGGTATCAGCCCCAGCATTTT	CASSPGQGYQPQHF	TRBV28	-	TRBJ1-5	TRBD1
TGTGCCAGCAGCGCCCGGCAGGGGGGGAACACTGAAGCTTTCTTT	CASSARQGGNTEAFF	TRBV6-2/TRBV6-3	-	TRBJ1-1	TRBD1
TGTGCCAGCAGCTTATATTGGGGCCCCAAAAACATTCAGTACTTC	CASSLYWGPKNIQYF	TRBV7-3	-	TRBJ2-4	-